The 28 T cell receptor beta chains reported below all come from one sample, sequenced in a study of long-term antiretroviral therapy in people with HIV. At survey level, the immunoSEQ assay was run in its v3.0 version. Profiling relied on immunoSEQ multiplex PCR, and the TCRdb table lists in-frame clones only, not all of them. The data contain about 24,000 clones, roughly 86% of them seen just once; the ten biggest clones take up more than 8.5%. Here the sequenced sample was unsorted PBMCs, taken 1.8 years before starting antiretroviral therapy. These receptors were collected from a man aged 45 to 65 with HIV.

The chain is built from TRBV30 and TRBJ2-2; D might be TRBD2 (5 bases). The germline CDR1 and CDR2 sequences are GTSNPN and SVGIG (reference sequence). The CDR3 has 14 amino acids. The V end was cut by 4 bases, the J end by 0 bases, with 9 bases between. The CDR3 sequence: CAWIPGANTGELFF. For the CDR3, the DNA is TGTGCCTGGATCCCCGGGGCGAACACCGGGGAGCTGTTTTTT. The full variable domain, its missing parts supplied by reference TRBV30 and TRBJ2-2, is SQTIHQWPATLVQPVGSPLSLECTVEGTSNPNLYWYRQAAGRGLQLLFYSVGIGQISSEVPQNLSASRPQDRQFILSSKKLLLSDSGFYLCAWIPGANTGELFFGEGSRLTVL.

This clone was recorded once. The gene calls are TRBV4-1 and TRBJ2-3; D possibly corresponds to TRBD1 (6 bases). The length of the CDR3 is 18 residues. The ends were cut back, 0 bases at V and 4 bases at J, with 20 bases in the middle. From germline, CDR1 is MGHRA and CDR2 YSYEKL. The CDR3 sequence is CASSQDGGRAFGPDTQYF. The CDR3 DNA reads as TGCGCCAGCAGCCAAGATGGGGGCAGGGCTTTTGGGCCAGATACGCAGTATTTT.

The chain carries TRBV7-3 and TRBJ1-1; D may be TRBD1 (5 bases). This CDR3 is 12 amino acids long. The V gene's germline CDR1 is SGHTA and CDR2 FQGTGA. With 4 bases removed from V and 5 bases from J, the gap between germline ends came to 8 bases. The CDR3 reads CASSSQVTEAFF. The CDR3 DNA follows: TGTGCCAGCAGCTCACAGGTAACTGAAGCTTTCTTT.

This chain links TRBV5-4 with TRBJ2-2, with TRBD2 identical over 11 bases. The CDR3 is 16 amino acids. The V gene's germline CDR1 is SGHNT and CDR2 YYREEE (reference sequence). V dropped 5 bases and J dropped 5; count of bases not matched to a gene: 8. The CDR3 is CASSRLAGTPTGELFF. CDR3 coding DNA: TGTGCCAGCAGTCGACTAGCGGGGACCCCAACCGGGGAGCTGTTTTTT. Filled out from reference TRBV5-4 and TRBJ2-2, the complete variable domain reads ETGVTQSPTHLIKTRGQQVTLRCSSQSGHNTVSWYQQALGQGPQFIFQYYREEENGRGNFPPRFSGLQFPNYSSELNVNALELDDSALYLCASSRLAGTPTGELFFGEGSRLTVL.

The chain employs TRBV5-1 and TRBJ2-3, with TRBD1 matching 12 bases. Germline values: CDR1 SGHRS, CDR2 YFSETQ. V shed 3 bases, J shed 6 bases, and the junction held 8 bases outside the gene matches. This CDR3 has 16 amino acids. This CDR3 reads CASSWSGTGGYDTQYF. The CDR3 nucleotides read TGCGCCAGCAGCTGGAGCGGGACAGGGGGCTATGATACGCAGTATTTT.

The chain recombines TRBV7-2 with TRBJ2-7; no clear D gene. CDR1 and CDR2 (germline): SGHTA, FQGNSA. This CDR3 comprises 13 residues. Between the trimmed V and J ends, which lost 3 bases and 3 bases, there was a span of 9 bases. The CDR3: CASSFEMVYEQYF. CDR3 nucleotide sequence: TGTGCCAGCAGCTTTGAGATGGTCTACGAGCAGTACTTC. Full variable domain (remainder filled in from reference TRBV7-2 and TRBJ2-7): GAGVSQSPSNKVTEKGKDVELRCDPISGHTALYWYRQSLGQGLEFLIYFQGNSAPDKSGLPSDRFSAERTGGSVSTLTIQRTQQEDSAVYLCASSFEMVYEQYFGPGTRLTVT.

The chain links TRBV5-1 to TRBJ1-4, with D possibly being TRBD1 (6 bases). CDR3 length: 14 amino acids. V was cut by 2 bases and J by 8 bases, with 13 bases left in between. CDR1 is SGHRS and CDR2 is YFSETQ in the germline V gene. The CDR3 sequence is CASSLGGAREKLFF. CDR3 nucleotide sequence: TGCGCCAGCAGCTTAGGGGGGGCGCGGGAAAAACTGTTTTTT.

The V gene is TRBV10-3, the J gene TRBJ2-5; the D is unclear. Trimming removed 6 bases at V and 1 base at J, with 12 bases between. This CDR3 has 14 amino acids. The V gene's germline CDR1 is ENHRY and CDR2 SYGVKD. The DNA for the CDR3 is TGTGCCATCAGCCCGAATAGCTTCCAAGAGACCCAGTACTTC. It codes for CAISPNSFQETQYF.

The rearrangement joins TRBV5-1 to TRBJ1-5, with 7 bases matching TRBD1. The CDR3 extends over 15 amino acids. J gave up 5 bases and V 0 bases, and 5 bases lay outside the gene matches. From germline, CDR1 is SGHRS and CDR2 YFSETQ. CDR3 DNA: TGCGCCAGCAGCTTGGAGGGGGCTGGGTATCAGCCCCAGCATTTT. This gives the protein CASSLEGAGYQPQHF.

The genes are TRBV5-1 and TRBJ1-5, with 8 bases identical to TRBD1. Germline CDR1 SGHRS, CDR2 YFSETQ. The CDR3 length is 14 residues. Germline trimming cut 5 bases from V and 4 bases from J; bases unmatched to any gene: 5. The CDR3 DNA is TGCGCCAGCAGACCGGACAGGGCTAATCAGCCCCAGCATTTT. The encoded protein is CASRPDRANQPQHF. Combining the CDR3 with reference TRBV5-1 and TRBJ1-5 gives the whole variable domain KAGVTQTPRYLIKTRGQQVTLSCSPISGHRSVSWYQQTPGQGLQFLFEYFSETQRNKGNFPGRFSGRQFSNSRSEMNVSTLELGDSALYLCASRPDRANQPQHFGDGTRLSIL.

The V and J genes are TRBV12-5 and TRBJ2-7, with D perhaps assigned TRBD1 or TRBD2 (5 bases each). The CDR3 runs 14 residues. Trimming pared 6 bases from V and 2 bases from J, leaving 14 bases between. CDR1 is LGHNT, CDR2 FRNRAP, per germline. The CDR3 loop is CASGDTGLAYEQYF. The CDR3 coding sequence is TGTGCTAGTGGGGATACAGGACTGGCCTACGAGCAGTACTTC.

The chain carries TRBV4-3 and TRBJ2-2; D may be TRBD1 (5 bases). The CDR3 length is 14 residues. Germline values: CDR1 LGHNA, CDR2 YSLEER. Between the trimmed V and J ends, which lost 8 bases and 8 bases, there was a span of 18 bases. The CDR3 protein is CASSRARRTGELFF. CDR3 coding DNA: TGCGCCAGCTCCAGGGCCCGGCGGACGGGGGAGCTGTTTTTT.

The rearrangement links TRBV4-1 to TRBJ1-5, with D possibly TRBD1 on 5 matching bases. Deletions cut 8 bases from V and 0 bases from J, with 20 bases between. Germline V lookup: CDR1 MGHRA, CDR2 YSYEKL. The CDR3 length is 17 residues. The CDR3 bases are TGCGCCAGCGGTAGAACAGGACCGAGATCTAGCAATCAGCCCCAGCATTTT. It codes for CASGRTGPRSSNQPQHF.

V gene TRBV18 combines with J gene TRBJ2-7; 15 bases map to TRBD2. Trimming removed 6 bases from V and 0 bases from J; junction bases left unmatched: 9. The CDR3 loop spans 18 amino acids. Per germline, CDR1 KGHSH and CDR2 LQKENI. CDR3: CASSSPGLAGGASYEQYF. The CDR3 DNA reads TGTGCCAGCTCTTCGCCGGGACTAGCGGGAGGTGCCTCCTACGAGCAGTACTTC. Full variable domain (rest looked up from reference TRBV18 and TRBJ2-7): NAGVMQNPRHLVRRRGQEARLRCSPMKGHSHVYWYRQLPEEGLKFMVYLQKENIIDESGMPKERFSAEFPKEGPSILRIQQVVRGDSAAYFCASSSPGLAGGASYEQYFGPGTRLTVT.

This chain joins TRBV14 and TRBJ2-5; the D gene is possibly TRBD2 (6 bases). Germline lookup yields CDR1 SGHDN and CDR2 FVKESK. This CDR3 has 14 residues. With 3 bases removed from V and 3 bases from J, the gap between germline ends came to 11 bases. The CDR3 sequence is CASSHWRAEETQYF. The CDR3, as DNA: TGTGCCAGCAGCCACTGGAGGGCGGAAGAGACCCAGTACTTC. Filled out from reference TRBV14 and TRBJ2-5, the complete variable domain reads EAGVTQFPSHSVIEKGQTVTLRCDPISGHDNLYWYRRVMGKEIKFLLHFVKESKQDESGMPNNRFLAERTGGTYSTLKVQPAELEDSGVYFCASSHWRAEETQYFGPGTRLLVL.

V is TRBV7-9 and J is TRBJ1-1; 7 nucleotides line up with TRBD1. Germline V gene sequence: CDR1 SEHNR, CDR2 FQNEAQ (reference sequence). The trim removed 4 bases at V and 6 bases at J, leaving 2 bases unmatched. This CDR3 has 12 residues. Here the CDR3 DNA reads TGTGCCAGCAGCTCGGGACAGTCTGAAGCTTTCTTT. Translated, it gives CASSSGQSEAFF.

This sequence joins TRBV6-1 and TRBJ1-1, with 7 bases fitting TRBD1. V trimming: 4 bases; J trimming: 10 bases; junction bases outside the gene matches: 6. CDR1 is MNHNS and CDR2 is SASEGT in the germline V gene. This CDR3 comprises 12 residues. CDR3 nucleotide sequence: TGTGCCAGCAGTGGACAGGGTAGGGGAGCTTTCTTT. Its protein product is CASSGQGRGAFF.

CDR3 residues: CASSVRGVAEQYF. The CDR3 region has the DNA TGTGCCAGCAGCGTCAGGGGGGTGGCCGAGCAGTACTTC. This chain connects TRBV7-9 to TRBJ2-7, with D perhaps matching TRBD1 (7 bases). This CDR3 is 13 amino acids long. With 5 bases removed from V and 6 bases from J, the gap between germline ends came to 14 bases. Germline V CDR1 and CDR2: SEHNR, FQNEAQ (reference sequence).

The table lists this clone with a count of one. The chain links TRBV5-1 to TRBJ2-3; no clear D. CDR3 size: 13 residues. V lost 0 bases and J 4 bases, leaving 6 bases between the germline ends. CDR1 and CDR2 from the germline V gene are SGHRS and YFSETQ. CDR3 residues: CASSLGASDTQYF. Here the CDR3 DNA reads TGCGCCAGCAGCTTGGGCGCCTCAGATACGCAGTATTTT.

The CDR3 DNA sequence: TGCGCCAGCAGCCAAGATGATGGGGGTGAGGGCAATCAGCCCCAGCATTTT. Translation gives CASSQDDGGEGNQPQHF. V and J are TRBV4-1 and TRBJ1-5; D might be TRBD1 (5 bases). The V gene's germline CDR1 is MGHRA and CDR2 YSYEKL. CDR3 size: 17 residues. V was clipped by 0 bases and J by 2 bases, with 14 bases between them.

The CDR3 here is CASSLGTSGSEQYF. In DNA, the CDR3 is TGTGCCAGCAGCTTAGGGACTAGCGGGAGCGAGCAGTACTTC. J is TRBJ2-7 and V is TRBV7-8; 13 nucleotides match TRBD2. The CDR3 consists of 14 residues. Looked up from germline, CDR1 is SGHVS and CDR2 is FQNEAQ. V lost 1 base to trimming and J lost 6 bases; unmatched junction nucleotides: 0.

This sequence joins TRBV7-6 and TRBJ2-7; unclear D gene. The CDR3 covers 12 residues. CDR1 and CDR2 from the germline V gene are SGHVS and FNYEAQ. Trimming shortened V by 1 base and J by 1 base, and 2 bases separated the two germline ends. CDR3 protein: CASSLGSYEQYF. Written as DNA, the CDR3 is TGTGCCAGCAGCTTAGGTTCCTACGAGCAGTACTTC.

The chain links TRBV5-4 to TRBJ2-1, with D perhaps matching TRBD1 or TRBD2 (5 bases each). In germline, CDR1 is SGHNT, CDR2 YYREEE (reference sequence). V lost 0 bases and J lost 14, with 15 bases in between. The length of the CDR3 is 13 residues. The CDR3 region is CASSLEPGTSKFF. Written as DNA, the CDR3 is TGTGCCAGCAGCTTGGAACCCGGGACCAGTAAGTTCTTC.

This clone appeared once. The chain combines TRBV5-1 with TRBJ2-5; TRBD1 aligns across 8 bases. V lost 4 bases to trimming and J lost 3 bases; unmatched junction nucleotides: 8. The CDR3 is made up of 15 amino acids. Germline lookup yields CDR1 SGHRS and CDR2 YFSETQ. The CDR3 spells CASSVNQGAKETQYF. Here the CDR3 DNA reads TGCGCCAGCAGCGTGAATCAGGGGGCGAAAGAGACCCAGTACTTC.

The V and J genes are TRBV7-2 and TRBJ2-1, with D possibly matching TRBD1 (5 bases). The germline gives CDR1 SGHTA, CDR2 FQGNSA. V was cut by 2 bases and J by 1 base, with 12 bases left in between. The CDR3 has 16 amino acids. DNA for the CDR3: TGTGCCAGCAGCTTACAGGGTGGCGTATCCTACAATGAGCAGTTCTTC. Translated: CASSLQGGVSYNEQFF.

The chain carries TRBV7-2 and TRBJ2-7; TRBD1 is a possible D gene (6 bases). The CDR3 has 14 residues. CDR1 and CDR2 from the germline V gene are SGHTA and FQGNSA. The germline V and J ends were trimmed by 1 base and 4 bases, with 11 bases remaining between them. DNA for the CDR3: TGTGCCAGCAGCTTAGGAGGGGGTGAATACGAGCAGTACTTC. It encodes CASSLGGGEYEQYF.

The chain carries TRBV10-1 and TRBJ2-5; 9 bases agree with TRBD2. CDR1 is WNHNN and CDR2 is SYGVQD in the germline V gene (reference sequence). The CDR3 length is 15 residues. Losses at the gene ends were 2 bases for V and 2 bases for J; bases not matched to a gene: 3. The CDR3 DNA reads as TGCGCCAGCAGTGAGAGCGGGGGGCCACAAGAGACCCAGTACTTC. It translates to CASSESGGPQETQYF.

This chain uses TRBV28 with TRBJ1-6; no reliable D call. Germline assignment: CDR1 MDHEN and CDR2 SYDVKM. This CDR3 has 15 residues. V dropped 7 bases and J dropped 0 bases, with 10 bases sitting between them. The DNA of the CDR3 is TGTGCCAGCAAACCTTACAGCTCCTATAATTCACCCCTCCACTTT. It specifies CASKPYSSYNSPLHF.